Detailed here is one T cell receptor (beta chain). The antigen is undetermined. This CDR3 has 16 residues. In germline, CDR1 is LNHDA, CDR2 SQIVND (reference sequence). Germline trimming cut 1 base from V and 4 bases from J; bases unmatched to any gene: 6. These data are taken from a study of shared clonotypes between healthy human individuals. TCRdb keeps only in-frame clones here, not all; method: immunoSEQ multiplex PCR. The repertoire holds under 1 million clones, with around 93% as singletons. Selected positively for CCR7 and CD45RO-negative, naive CD8 cells excluded terminally differentiated effector memory CD45RA+ cells. Overall study results and limits: Clonotype sharing across donors was expected to vary with sequencing depth.

This chain uses TRBV19 with TRBJ2-1; 8 nucleotides match TRBD1. The TCR sequence derives from a man aged 25-45 years in good health. Sequenced: naive CD8+ T cells sorted from blood. The CDR3 DNA is TGTGCCAGTAGTATAGGCCAGGGGGCGGGTTACAATGAGCAGTTCTTC. This encodes CASSIGQGAGYNEQFF. The variable domain in full, completed from reference TRBV19 and TRBJ2-1, reads DGGITQSPKYLFRKEGQNVTLSCEQNLNHDAMYWYRQDPGQGLRLIYYSQIVNDFQKGDIAEGYSVSREKKESFPLTVTSAQKNPTAFYLCASSIGQGAGYNEQFFGPGTRLTVL.